What follows are 13 T cell receptor beta chains derived from one specimen sequenced in a study of technical replicates of blood from a handful of donors. Clones were read by immunoSEQ multiplex PCR, and TCRdb kept only the in-frame ones, dropping some. The sample holds approximately 80,000 clones, roughly 98% seen once. Sequenced: T cells isolated from PBMCs. The receptor set was obtained from a human donor in good health.

CDR3 protein: CACLGGGMVNTQYF. CDR3 coding DNA: TGTGCCTGCTTAGGAGGAGGCATGGTAAATACGCAGTATTTT. The chain has TRBV30 and TRBJ2-3; D may be TRBD2 (5 bases). The length of the CDR3 is 14 residues. V lost 6 bases and J lost 7, with 20 bases in between. CDR1 is GTSNPN, CDR2 SVGIG, per germline (reference sequence).

CDR3 sequence reads: CASSPLTSGSSYEQYF. Here the CDR3 DNA reads TGCGCCAGCAGCCCACTAACTAGCGGCAGCTCCTACGAGCAGTACTTC. The chain employs TRBV5-1 and TRBJ2-7, with TRBD2 matching 8 bases. V gave up 4 bases and J gave up 0 bases; unmatched junction bases: 9. The germline V gene encodes CDR1 SGHRS and CDR2 YFSETQ. This CDR3 is built from 16 residues.

This clone was counted once. CDR3 residues: CASSLGESYEQYF. The CDR3 region has the DNA TGTGCCAGCAGCCTGGGAGAGTCCTACGAGCAGTACTTC. The chain recombines TRBV7-8 with TRBJ2-7; weak D call: TRBD2 (5 bases). Germline values: CDR1 SGHVS, CDR2 FQNEAQ. V was pared by 5 bases and J by 1 base, with 9 bases between. The CDR3 loop spans 13 amino acids. The full variable domain, completed using reference TRBV7-8 and TRBJ2-7, is GAGVSQSPRYKVAKRGQDVALRCDPISGHVSLFWYQQALGQGPEFLTYFQNEAQLDKSGLPSDRFFAERPEGSVSTLKIQRTQQEDSAVYLCASSLGESYEQYFGPGTRLTVT.

DNA of the CDR3: TGTGCCTGGAGCCCACCGGGACAGGGGGCTAACTATGGCTACACCTTC. Translation: CAWSPPGQGANYGYTF. The chain couples TRBV30 to TRBJ1-2, with 11 bases aligning to TRBD1. Unmatched junction bases numbered 6, after V lost 3 bases and J lost 0 bases. The CDR3 is 16 amino acids. The germline V gene encodes CDR1 GTSNPN and CDR2 SVGIG (reference sequence). Full variable domain (rest looked up from reference TRBV30 and TRBJ1-2): SQTIHQWPATLVQPVGSPLSLECTVEGTSNPNLYWYRQAAGRGLQLLFYSVGIGQISSEVPQNLSASRPQDRQFILSSKKLLLSDSGFYLCAWSPPGQGANYGYTFGSGTRLTVV.

J is TRBJ1-1 and V is TRBV5-1, with D perhaps TRBD1 (5 bases). V lost 2 bases to trimming and J lost 1 base, with 9 bases between them. The germline gives CDR1 SGHRS, CDR2 YFSETQ. The CDR3 extends over 14 amino acids. The CDR3 DNA reads TGCGCCAGCAGCTTTGGAGGGGAGAACACTGAAGCTTTCTTT. Translation gives CASSFGGENTEAFF. The whole variable domain, filled in from reference TRBV5-1 and TRBJ1-1, reads KAGVTQTPRYLIKTRGQQVTLSCSPISGHRSVSWYQQTPGQGLQFLFEYFSETQRNKGNFPGRFSGRQFSNSRSEMNVSTLELGDSALYLCASSFGGENTEAFFGQGTRLTVV.

This rearrangement joins TRBV9 to TRBJ2-7; 9 nucleotides align to TRBD1. The CDR3 is 13 residues long. Germline trimming cut 4 bases from V and 4 bases from J; bases unmatched to any gene: 3. From germline, CDR1 is SGDLS and CDR2 YYNGEE. The CDR3 sequence is CASSPGQGYEQYF. As DNA, the CDR3 is TGTGCCAGCAGCCCAGGACAGGGGTACGAGCAGTACTTC.

The chain uses TRBV14 and TRBJ2-7; weak D call: TRBD2 (6 bases). The CDR3 spans 13 residues. Trimming cost V 3 bases and J 6 bases, with 12 bases left between them. Germline CDR1 and CDR2: SGHDN and FVKESK. CDR3 nucleotides: TGTGCCAGCAGCCACGGGACTTTGGGCGAGCAGTACTTC. It is translated as CASSHGTLGEQYF. Looking up the rest from reference TRBV14 and TRBJ2-7 gives the full variable domain: EAGVTQFPSHSVIEKGQTVTLRCDPISGHDNLYWYRRVMGKEIKFLLHFVKESKQDESGMPNNRFLAERTGGTYSTLKVQPAELEDSGVYFCASSHGTLGEQYFGPGTRLTVT.

The chain recombines TRBV5-4 with TRBJ2-5; 8 positions agree with TRBD1. The CDR3 totals 14 residues. CDR1 SGHNT and CDR2 YYREEE come from the germline V gene (reference sequence). Germline trimming cut 3 bases from V and 4 bases from J; bases unmatched to any gene: 5. This CDR3 is CASSSTGGGETQYF. The DNA for the CDR3 is TGTGCCAGCAGCTCAACAGGGGGTGGAGAGACCCAGTACTTC.

The chain combines TRBV7-9 with TRBJ2-2, with D perhaps TRBD1 (5 bases). CDR3 length equals 14 residues. V shed 10 bases and J shed 1 base, with 13 bases lying between them. The germline V gene encodes CDR1 SEHNR and CDR2 FQNEAQ (reference sequence). This CDR3 reads CAIPNTGNTGELFF. The CDR3 coding sequence is TGTGCCATCCCAAATACAGGGAACACCGGGGAGCTGTTTTTT. The variable domain in full, completed from reference TRBV7-9 and TRBJ2-2, reads DTGVSQNPRHKITKRGQNVTFRCDPISEHNRLYWYRQTLGQGPEFLTYFQNEAQLEKSRLLSDRFSAERPKGSFSTLEIQRTEQGDSAMYLCAIPNTGNTGELFFGEGSRLTVL.

This chain connects TRBV27 to TRBJ2-1; TRBD2 matches 7 bases. V dropped 7 bases and J dropped 4; count of bases not matched to a gene: 7. CDR1 is MNHEY, CDR2 SMNVEV, per germline (reference sequence). The CDR3 has 14 residues. The DNA of the CDR3 is TGTGCCAGCAACGCGGGAGTAGGATACAATGAGCAGTTCTTC. Its protein product is CASNAGVGYNEQFF.

The chain joins TRBV29-1 to TRBJ1-1; D is ambiguous. The germline V gene has CDR1 SQVTM and CDR2 ANQGSEA. Between the trimmed V and J ends, which lost 2 bases and 4 bases, there was a span of 5 bases. This CDR3 spans 11 amino acids. CDR3 amino acids: CSVEPGTEAFF. The CDR3 DNA follows: TGCAGCGTTGAACCGGGCACTGAAGCTTTCTTT.

The J gene is TRBJ1-3, the V gene TRBV28; no reliable D call. Germline-derived CDR1 and CDR2 are MDHEN and SYDVKM. The V and J ends lost 3 bases and 4 bases respectively, with 4 bases between them. The CDR3 sequence is 12 residues long. The CDR3 here is CASSFQGNTIYF. The DNA for the CDR3 is TGTGCCAGCAGTTTCCAAGGAAACACCATATATTTT.

The gene calls are TRBV5-8 and TRBJ2-2; 7 nucleotides align to TRBD2. This CDR3 spans 16 amino acids. CDR1 and CDR2 from the germline V gene are SGHTS and YDEGEE. V was clipped by 4 bases and J by 2 bases; unmatched bases: 8. The CDR3 is CASSLRAGENTGELFF. The DNA of the CDR3 is TGTGCCAGCAGCCTTAGGGCGGGAGAAAACACCGGGGAGCTGTTTTTT.